This entry lists 30 T cell receptor beta chains sequenced from one sample in a study of blood T cell repertoires in COVID-19. Some clones are missing from TCRdb's copy, which holds only in-frame ones; the method was immunoSEQ multiplex PCR. The top ten clones hold about 0.6% of a sample with a few hundred thousand clones, less than 95% of them seen once. Material for sequencing was PBMCs or T cells enriched from blood (not recorded which). The source of these receptors is a man aged 18 to 30 who had recovered from COVID-19.

In the case of this clone: This same CDR3 is encoded by further DNA sequences in the sample. The chain joins TRBV9 to TRBJ2-1, with 10 bases aligning to TRBD2. The CDR3 has 17 residues. CDR1 SGDLS and CDR2 YYNGEE come from the germline V gene. J lost 0 bases, V lost 0 bases, and 3 bases had no gene match. The CDR3 DNA sequence: TGTGCCAGCAGCGTAGGACTAGCGGGTAGCTCCTACAATGAGCAGTTCTTC. This translates into CASSVGLAGSSYNEQFF. Combining the CDR3 with reference TRBV9 and TRBJ2-1 gives the whole variable domain DSGVTQTPKHLITATGQRVTLRCSPRSGDLSVYWYQQSLDQGLQFLIQYYNGEERAKGNILERFSAQQFPDLHSELNLSSLELGDSALYFCASSVGLAGSSYNEQFFGPGTRLTVL.

The chain couples TRBV6-5 to TRBJ2-7, with 8 bases lining up with TRBD1. Germline V lookup: CDR1 MNHEY, CDR2 SVGAGI. The V segment lost 2 bases and the J segment 1 base; nucleotides outside the gene matches: 4. This CDR3 is 15 amino acids long. Here the CDR3 reads CASSYARQGSYEQYF. As DNA, the CDR3 is TGTGCCAGCAGTTACGCTAGACAGGGGTCCTACGAGCAGTACTTC.

This clone is a singleton in its sample. The chain employs TRBV9 and TRBJ2-2, with D maybe TRBD1 (6 bases). Germline V gene data show CDR1 as SGDLS and CDR2 as YYNGEE. This CDR3 comprises 15 residues. Deletions cut 0 bases from V and 1 base from J, with 7 bases between. The CDR3 is CASSVVGGNTGELFF. The CDR3 nucleotides are TGTGCCAGCAGCGTAGTAGGGGGGAACACCGGGGAGCTGTTTTTT. Complete variable domain (other parts from reference TRBV9 and TRBJ2-2): DSGVTQTPKHLITATGQRVTLRCSPRSGDLSVYWYQQSLDQGLQFLIQYYNGEERAKGNILERFSAQQFPDLHSELNLSSLELGDSALYFCASSVVGGNTGELFFGEGSRLTVL.

V and J are TRBV5-1 and TRBJ1-1; possibly TRBD1 for D (5 bases). This CDR3 comprises 19 residues. The ends were cut back, 0 bases at V and 5 bases at J, with 26 bases in the middle. CDR1 is SGHRS, CDR2 YFSETQ, per germline. CDR3 residues: CASSLGRVRMEDGGTEAFF. Written as DNA, the CDR3 is TGCGCCAGCAGCTTGGGAAGGGTTCGAATGGAGGACGGGGGGACTGAAGCTTTCTTT. The full variable domain, in which reference TRBV5-1 and TRBJ1-1 provide the parts outside the CDR3, is KAGVTQTPRYLIKTRGQQVTLSCSPISGHRSVSWYQQTPGQGLQFLFEYFSETQRNKGNFPGRFSGRQFSNSRSEMNVSTLELGDSALYLCASSLGRVRMEDGGTEAFFGQGTRLTVV.

J is TRBJ1-2 and V is TRBV9; the D is unclear. V lost 0 bases, J lost 2 bases, and 14 bases lay in between. CDR3 length: 16 residues. CDR1 is SGDLS, CDR2 YYNGEE, per germline. The CDR3 spells CASSVVAAPGNYGYTF. Here the CDR3 DNA reads TGTGCCAGCAGCGTAGTGGCAGCCCCGGGGAACTATGGCTACACCTTC.

The CDR3 DNA sequence: TGTGCCAGTAGTGGTGCGGGAAGCGCCCACTACGAGCAGTACTTC. This sequence encodes CASSGAGSAHYEQYF. J is TRBJ2-7 and V is TRBV19, with D possibly being TRBD2 (6 bases). V dropped 5 bases and J dropped 3 bases, with 17 bases sitting between them. Germline assignment: CDR1 LNHDA and CDR2 SQIVND (reference sequence). The CDR3 spans 15 residues.

V is TRBV3-1 (or the pseudogene TRBV3-2) and J is TRBJ2-1, with D possibly being TRBD2 (6 bases). This CDR3 spans 14 amino acids. Trimming cost V 3 bases and J 6 bases, with 12 bases left between them. Germline V gene lookup returns CDR1 LGHDT and CDR2 YNNKEL (reference sequence). CDR3 coding DNA: TGTGCCAGCAGCCAGGGGGGATCGGGCAATGAGCAGTTCTTC. As protein: CASSQGGSGNEQFF.

The J gene is TRBJ1-5, the V gene TRBV7-9, with D possibly matching TRBD1 (6 bases). Germline CDR1 reads SEHNR; CDR2 reads FQNEAQ (reference sequence). This CDR3 spans 12 amino acids. Trimming pared 5 bases from V and 7 bases from J, leaving 9 bases between. In DNA, the CDR3 is TGTGCCAGCAGCCGGGACACGCAGCCCCAGCATTTT. Translated: CASSRDTQPQHF. Using reference TRBV7-9 and TRBJ1-5 for the parts outside the CDR3, the full variable domain is DTGVSQNPRHKITKRGQNVTFRCDPISEHNRLYWYRQTLGQGPEFLTYFQNEAQLEKSRLLSDRFSAERPKGSFSTLEIQRTEQGDSAMYLCASSRDTQPQHFGDGTRLSIL.

This chain uses TRBV7-9 with TRBJ2-1; possible D gene TRBD2, 6 bases. This CDR3 has 13 residues. Trimming pared 3 bases from V and 10 bases from J, leaving 13 bases between. Germline CDR1 reads SEHNR; CDR2 reads FQNEAQ (reference sequence). CDR3 nucleotides: TGTGCCAGCAGCTTGGGACTCCCCGAGGAGCAGTTCTTC. Translating gives CASSLGLPEEQFF.

The chain joins TRBV20-1 to TRBJ2-1; D gene uncertain. With 3 bases removed from V and 10 bases from J, the gap between germline ends came to 7 bases. This CDR3 contains 10 residues. The germline V gene has CDR1 DFQATT and CDR2 SNEGSKA (reference sequence). Written as DNA, the CDR3 is TGCAGTGCTAGCAGACAAGAGCAGTTCTTC. It encodes CSASRQEQFF.

The chain carries TRBV7-9 and TRBJ2-3, with D possibly TRBD2 on 6 matching bases. CDR3 length: 17 residues. Germline V gives CDR1 SEHNR, CDR2 FQNEAQ (reference sequence). Trimming shortened V by 1 base and J by 2 bases, and 16 bases separated the two germline ends. In DNA, the CDR3 is TGTGCCAGCAGCTTAGGGGGAGGAGGATTCAACACAGATACGCAGTATTTT. It encodes CASSLGGGGFNTDTQYF.

This clone was counted once. V is TRBV6-5 and J is TRBJ1-2; 8 nucleotides line up with TRBD1. This CDR3 region has 13 residues. V was pared by 8 bases and J by 2 bases, with 4 bases of the junction left unmatched. The V gene's germline CDR1 is MNHEY and CDR2 SVGAGI. As DNA, the CDR3 is TGTGCCAGCCACAGGGGGGAGAACTATGGCTACACCTTC. Residues: CASHRGENYGYTF.

The chain has TRBV14 and TRBJ1-4, with unresolved D. Germline V gene sequence: CDR1 SGHDN, CDR2 FVKESK. The CDR3 totals 12 residues. V shed 4 bases and J shed 12 bases, with 12 bases lying between them. The CDR3: CASSRKVAELFF. The CDR3 DNA follows: TGTGCCAGCAGCCGGAAAGTGGCGGAACTGTTTTTT.

V and J are TRBV9 and TRBJ2-7, with D uncertain. Germline V gives CDR1 SGDLS, CDR2 YYNGEE. V dropped 0 bases and J dropped 2 bases, with 6 bases sitting between them. This CDR3 is built from 13 residues. CDR3 loop: CASSVDATYEQYF. The CDR3 DNA reads TGTGCCAGCAGCGTAGATGCGACCTACGAGCAGTACTTC.

The chain employs TRBV19 and TRBJ1-5; no clear D. Deletions cut 4 bases from V and 7 bases from J, with 14 bases between. The CDR3 contains 14 residues. CDR1 and CDR2 (germline): LNHDA, SQIVND (reference sequence). The CDR3, as DNA: TGTGCCAGTAGTAAGGTGGAGATCAAGCAGCCCCAGCATTTT. It is translated as CASSKVEIKQPQHF.

The V call is TRBV7-9, the J call TRBJ2-3, with a possible D match to TRBD2 (5 bases). CDR1 is SEHNR and CDR2 is FQNEAQ in the germline V gene (reference sequence). This CDR3 is 15 amino acids long. With 5 bases removed from V and 2 bases from J, the gap between germline ends came to 14 bases. CDR3 nucleotide sequence: TGTGCCAGCAGCGAAACTAGTGTGGTCACAGATACGCAGTATTTT. The encoded protein is CASSETSVVTDTQYF.

This clone was detected only a few times. This chain uses TRBV9 with TRBJ2-1; TRBD2 aligns across 8 bases. Per the germline V gene, CDR1 is SGDLS and CDR2 is YYNGEE. J gave up 1 base and V 4 bases, and 7 bases lay outside the gene matches. The CDR3 length is 16 residues. The CDR3 spells CASSPNSGNSYNEQFF. The CDR3 nucleotides read TGTGCCAGCAGCCCCAATAGCGGGAATTCCTACAATGAGCAGTTCTTC.

The sample holds a few counts of this clone. This rearrangement joins TRBV28 to TRBJ1-4, with D unresolved. The CDR3 is 15 amino acids. V was shortened by 8 bases and J by 0 bases, with 13 bases between the two germline ends. Germline V gene lookup returns CDR1 MDHEN and CDR2 SYDVKM. CDR3 sequence reads: CASLRRVATNEKLFF. DNA for the CDR3: TGTGCCAGCCTCCGGAGGGTAGCAACTAATGAAAAACTGTTTTTT.

The chain links TRBV5-6 to TRBJ1-1; D remains unclear. Germline CDR1 SGHDT, CDR2 YYEEEE. The CDR3 is 14 amino acids. Trimming shortened V by 0 bases and J by 1 base, and 7 bases separated the two germline ends. CDR3 DNA sequence: TGTGCCAGCAGCTTGGAGTTCGGGAACACTGAAGCTTTCTTT. It is translated as CASSLEFGNTEAFF.

This sequence joins TRBV5-1 and TRBJ2-5, with TRBD2 matching 9 bases. Germline assignment: CDR1 SGHRS and CDR2 YFSETQ. The length of the CDR3 is 18 residues. Losses at the gene ends were 4 bases for V and 0 bases for J; bases not matched to a gene: 13. CDR3 residues: CASSPGLARGPYQETQYF. In DNA form, the CDR3 reads TGCGCCAGCAGCCCGGGACTAGCTCGGGGACCGTACCAAGAGACCCAGTACTTC.

This chain uses TRBV28 with TRBJ2-4; D remains ambiguous. V was pared by 6 bases and J by 0 bases, with 9 bases between. Germline values: CDR1 MDHEN, CDR2 SYDVKM. This CDR3 has 14 amino acids. The CDR3 spells CASSRVLAKNIQYF. The CDR3 DNA sequence: TGTGCCAGCAGCCGGGTCTTAGCCAAAAACATTCAGTACTTC.

V is TRBV6-1 and J is TRBJ2-3, with 10 bases lining up with TRBD2. Looked up from germline, CDR1 is MNHNS and CDR2 is SASEGT. This CDR3 region has 17 residues. V trimming: 3 bases; J trimming: 4 bases; junction bases outside the gene matches: 10. For the CDR3, the DNA is TGTGCCAGCAGTGATCTAGCGGGGGTTTTCCCGCCAGATACGCAGTATTTT. Protein product: CASSDLAGVFPPDTQYF.

The V gene is TRBV6-2 or TRBV6-3, the J gene TRBJ2-3; D may be TRBD2 (5 bases). This CDR3 has 11 residues. Between the trimmed V and J ends, which lost 5 bases and 5 bases, there was a span of 5 bases. CDR1 MNHEY and CDR2 SVGEGT come from the germline V gene. The CDR3 is CASSGRDTQYF. Here the CDR3 DNA reads TGTGCCAGCAGTGGGAGAGATACGCAGTATTTT.

CDR3 loop: CATSRASSGANVLTF. The CDR3 bases are TGTGCCACCAGCAGAGCCTCCTCTGGGGCCAACGTCCTGACTTTC. The chain carries TRBV15 and TRBJ2-6; D is uncertain. Trimming shortened V by 1 base and J by 0 bases, and 4 bases separated the two germline ends. Germline assignment: CDR1 LNHNV and CDR2 YYDKDF (reference sequence). The length of the CDR3 is 15 residues.

CDR3 bases: TGTGCCAGCAGCACCCACGGGAACACTGAAGCTTTCTTT. Translating gives CASSTHGNTEAFF. The chain employs TRBV6-5 and TRBJ1-1; no clear D gene. This CDR3 region has 13 residues. The germline V gene encodes CDR1 MNHEY and CDR2 SVGAGI. V was clipped by 6 bases and J by 1 base, with 9 bases between them.

The chain recombines TRBV10-3 with TRBJ1-2, with 7 bases lining up with TRBD1. Germline loops: CDR1 ENHRY, CDR2 SYGVKD. The length of the CDR3 is 11 residues. Germline trimming cut 7 bases from V and 4 bases from J; bases unmatched to any gene: 0. The CDR3 DNA follows: TGTGCCATCACAGGGGGCTATGGCTACACCTTC. Translating it yields CAITGGYGYTF.

The chain carries TRBV7-8 and TRBJ1-6, with D maybe TRBD1 (5 bases). Looked up from germline, CDR1 is SGHVS and CDR2 is FQNEAQ. The V gene lost 5 bases and the J gene lost 6 bases, with 17 bases spanning the gap. This CDR3 is built from 16 residues. Written as DNA, the CDR3 is TGTGCCAGCAGCCTGGTGGGACTTCTCACTAATTCACCCCTCCACTTT. It yields the protein CASSLVGLLTNSPLHF.

This rearrangement joins TRBV19 to TRBJ1-6; a weak D match, TRBD1 (5 bases). The V end was cut by 5 bases, the J end by 8 bases, with 10 bases between. This CDR3 spans 13 amino acids. Germline V gene sequence: CDR1 LNHDA, CDR2 SQIVND (reference sequence). As DNA, the CDR3 is TGTGCCAGTAGTGCAGGGTCTTATTCACCCCTCCACTTT. It codes for CASSAGSYSPLHF.

This clone was seen just once. V gene TRBV6-4 combines with J gene TRBJ2-3; 12 bases line up with TRBD2. CDR3 length: 15 amino acids. Looked up from germline, CDR1 is MRHNA and CDR2 is SNTAGT. With 7 bases clipped from V and 4 bases from J, the junction kept 6 bases outside the gene matches. The CDR3 sequence: CASKRLAGVSDTQYF. Here the CDR3 DNA reads TGTGCCAGCAAGAGACTAGCGGGAGTATCAGATACGCAGTATTTT.

The chain carries TRBV27 and TRBJ1-6; TRBD1 matches 10 bases. Germline CDR1 is MNHEY and CDR2 is SMNVEV (reference sequence). The V and J ends lost 5 bases and 1 base, in that order; junction bases with no gene match: 8. The CDR3 runs 18 residues. CDR3 region: CASSPTWDRGSYNSPLHF. For the CDR3, the DNA is TGTGCCAGCAGTCCAACTTGGGACAGGGGTTCCTATAATTCACCCCTCCACTTT.